A single sample gave rise to the 22 T cell receptor beta chains below, sequenced in a study of vaccination and CD4 T cells after COVID-19. Treatment: roughly ten-day PBMC culture with coronavirus spike peptide pools or control peptides (ViraFEST assay). These receptors' antigens are unknown. At the Johns Hopkins FTIC core, DNA taken from cultured CD4+ T cells was sequenced by way of the Oncomine TCR Beta short-read assay. One entry per CDR3 protein results from TCRdb running MiXCR on the PCR reads. The sample lists about 20,000 distinct CDR3 sequences; around 50% were seen once. Specimen: CD4+ T cells from blood, cultured in vitro. The receptors shown here come from a human donor who had recovered from COVID-19.

This chain uses TRBV11-2 with TRBJ2-2; a weak D match, TRBD2 (7 bases). V gave up 3 bases and J gave up 4 bases, with 12 bases separating them. There are 15 residues in the CDR3. Germline V CDR1 and CDR2: SGHAT, FQNNGV. CDR3 loop: CASSLYREGTGELFF. The CDR3 region has the DNA TGTGCCAGCAGCTTGTACAGGGAGGGCACCGGGGAGCTGTTTTTT.

The chain links TRBV5-1 to TRBJ2-7, with a weak D call TRBD2 (6 bases). The length of the CDR3 is 15 residues. The V end was cut by 4 bases, the J end by 1 base, with 15 bases between. Germline CDR1 is SGHRS and CDR2 is YFSETQ. CDR3 protein: CASSPRPRDSYEQYF. The CDR3 DNA sequence: TGCGCCAGCAGCCCCCGTCCGCGGGATTCCTACGAGCAGTACTTC.

This clonotype has more than one count but fewer than ten. V is TRBV20-1 and J is TRBJ2-2; D may match TRBD1 or TRBD2 (5 bases each). The germline gives CDR1 DFQATT, CDR2 SNEGSKA (reference sequence). V was shortened by 3 bases and J by 2 bases, with 13 bases between the two germline ends. CDR3 length equals 15 residues. The CDR3 coding sequence is TGCAGTGCTAGGGGGCTAGCCGACAACACCGGGGAGCTGTTTTTT. Its protein is CSARGLADNTGELFF.

This clonotype was found a few times. The chain carries TRBV2 and TRBJ2-7; 8 nucleotides match TRBD1. Germline V lookup: CDR1 SNHLY, CDR2 FYNNEI. This CDR3 has 13 amino acids. The V segment lost 11 bases and the J segment 2 bases; nucleotides outside the gene matches: 8. This chain's CDR3 is CAVGRDRPYEQYF. CDR3 sequence (DNA): TGTGCCGTAGGACGGGACAGGCCCTACGAGCAGTACTTC.

The table lists this clonotype with a few counts. V gene TRBV6-5 combines with J gene TRBJ2-5; TRBD1 might be the D (5 bases). With 2 bases removed from V and 0 bases from J, the gap between germline ends came to 10 bases. The germline V gene encodes CDR1 MNHEY and CDR2 SVGAGI. The CDR3 is made up of 15 amino acids. CDR3 in DNA: TGTGCCAGCAGTTACGATAGGACAAACCAAGAGACCCAGTACTTC. It is translated as CASSYDRTNQETQYF.

The CDR3 DNA is TGTGCCAGCAGCTCAGGGGGCGTTAAAGATCAGCCCCAGCATTTT. Amino acids: CASSSGGVKDQPQHF. The gene calls are TRBV5-4 and TRBJ1-5; 8 bases match TRBD1. Germline V gene sequence: CDR1 SGHNT, CDR2 YYREEE (reference sequence). J lost 5 bases, V lost 3 bases, and 7 bases had no gene match. The CDR3 runs 15 residues. The full variable domain, in which reference TRBV5-4 and TRBJ1-5 provide the parts outside the CDR3, is ETGVTQSPTHLIKTRGQQVTLRCSSQSGHNTVSWYQQALGQGPQFIFQYYREEENGRGNFPPRFSGLQFPNYSSELNVNALELDDSALYLCASSSGGVKDQPQHFGDGTRLSIL.

V is TRBV6-1 and J is TRBJ1-2; D unresolved. The germline V and J ends were trimmed by 8 bases and 8 bases, with 18 bases remaining between them. The germline V gene encodes CDR1 MNHNS and CDR2 SASEGT. The CDR3 contains 13 residues. CDR3 nucleotides: TGTGCCAGCGGAATGGAGAGAGGTTACGGCTACACCTTC. Translation: CASGMERGYGYTF.

V is TRBV6-1 and J is TRBJ2-7; D is possibly TRBD1 or TRBD2 (6 bases each). The CDR3 has 14 residues. Per germline, CDR1 MNHNS and CDR2 SASEGT. V was trimmed by 7 bases and J by 6 bases, leaving 19 bases between them. CDR3: CASKRGALAGEQYF. CDR3 bases: TGTGCCAGCAAAAGGGGGGCCCTTGCGGGCGAGCAGTACTTC.

V and J are TRBV11-3 and TRBJ2-3; D perhaps matches TRBD1 (5 bases). The germline gives CDR1 SGHNT, CDR2 YENEEA. Between the trimmed V and J ends, which lost 0 bases and 6 bases, there was a span of 22 bases. The CDR3 is made up of 18 amino acids. CDR3: CASSLDRVGARPGDTQYF. DNA of the CDR3: TGTGCCAGCAGCTTAGATCGAGTAGGGGCCCGGCCCGGCGATACGCAGTATTTT.

This sequence joins TRBV20-1 and TRBJ1-4; unclear D gene. This CDR3 is 15 amino acids long. Trimming removed 1 base from V and 8 bases from J, with 17 bases in between. Per the germline V gene, CDR1 is DFQATT and CDR2 is SNEGSKA (reference sequence). The CDR3 protein is CSARAGVGPREKLFF. DNA of the CDR3: TGCAGTGCTAGAGCCGGGGTCGGGCCCAGGGAAAAACTGTTTTTT.

The count of this clonotype is one. The chain carries TRBV4-1 and TRBJ2-5, with TRBD2 identical over 16 bases. Germline V CDR1 and CDR2: MGHRA, YSYEKL. The V and J ends lost 5 bases and 6 bases, in that order; junction bases with no gene match: 24. This CDR3 region has 22 residues. The CDR3 sequence: CASSSHPGQDGTSGRARKTQYF. In DNA, the CDR3 is TGCGCCAGCAGCTCTCACCCTGGACAGGACGGGACTAGCGGGAGGGCCAGGAAGACCCAGTACTTC.

V gene TRBV30 combines with J gene TRBJ2-6; no reliable D call. This CDR3 has 13 residues. Germline V gene sequence: CDR1 GTSNPN, CDR2 SVGIG (reference sequence). Trimming cost V 8 bases and J 2 bases, with 10 bases left between them. Here the CDR3 DNA reads TGTGCCCATAATGGTCCTGGGGCCAACGTCCTGACTTTC. Protein product: CAHNGPGANVLTF.

The rearrangement joins TRBV20-1 to TRBJ1-2; D might be TRBD1 (6 bases). Per germline, CDR1 DFQATT and CDR2 SNEGSKA (reference sequence). The V end was cut by 6 bases, the J end by 0 bases, with 17 bases between. The CDR3 has 15 residues. CDR3 sequence: CSAYESGTPNYGYTF. CDR3 DNA sequence: TGCAGTGCCTATGAATCCGGGACACCTAACTATGGCTACACCTTC.

This clonotype was found a few times. The V and J genes are TRBV10-1 and TRBJ1-1; maybe TRBD1 (5 bases). V lost 5 bases, J lost 7 bases, and 17 bases lay in between. The CDR3 loop spans 14 amino acids. Germline lookup yields CDR1 WNHNN and CDR2 SYGVQD (reference sequence). CDR3 sequence reads: CASSTDTRGGEAFF. CDR3 sequence (DNA): TGCGCCAGCAGTACAGACACCCGTGGGGGTGAAGCTTTCTTT.

The gene calls are TRBV7-2 and TRBJ2-7, with 8 bases identical to TRBD2. Germline lookup yields CDR1 SGHTA and CDR2 FQGNSA. The V and J ends lost 6 bases and 0 bases, in that order; junction bases with no gene match: 7. The CDR3 consists of 15 residues. In DNA form, the CDR3 reads TGTGCCAGCAGACCACTAGCGGAACTCTCCTACGAGCAGTACTTC. This encodes CASRPLAELSYEQYF.

V gene TRBV7-2 combines with J gene TRBJ1-1; 10 bases map to TRBD1. After removal of 4 bases from V and 6 bases from J, the junction contained 8 bases not matched to a gene. CDR1 is SGHTA, CDR2 FQGNSA, per germline. The CDR3 runs to 15 residues. The CDR3 spells CASSWVGTGVAEAFF. The CDR3 DNA is TGTGCCAGCAGCTGGGTCGGGACAGGGGTCGCTGAAGCTTTCTTT.

This clonotype was recorded a few times. The rearrangement joins TRBV29-1 to TRBJ2-2; TRBD1 aligns across 10 bases. Germline values: CDR1 SQVTM, CDR2 ANQGSEA. The V gene end was trimmed by 5 bases and the J gene end by 7 bases; junction bases not matched to a gene: 7. The CDR3 consists of 14 residues. The CDR3 reads CSVLRDRGFGELFF. The CDR3 bases are TGCAGCGTTTTGCGGGACAGGGGATTCGGGGAGCTGTTTTTT.

The rearrangement joins TRBV6-1 to TRBJ2-7, with TRBD2 identical over 7 bases. With 8 bases clipped from V and 2 bases from J, the junction kept 9 bases outside the gene matches. Germline lookup yields CDR1 MNHNS and CDR2 SASEGT. This CDR3 comprises 14 residues. This chain's CDR3 is CASFGGSPTYEQYF. The CDR3 coding sequence is TGTGCCAGCTTCGGCGGGAGCCCTACCTACGAGCAGTACTTC.

This clonotype was seen only once. The rearrangement links TRBV6-2 or TRBV6-3 to TRBJ1-2; 9 bases match TRBD1. The CDR3 length is 15 residues. Germline-derived CDR1 and CDR2 are MNHEY and SVGEGT. The trim removed 6 bases at V and 4 bases at J, leaving 9 bases unmatched. The CDR3 DNA follows: TGTGCCAGCAGGTCCTGGGACAGGGCCCTCTATGGCTACACCTTC. This translates into CASRSWDRALYGYTF.

This clonotype was seen only a few times. CDR3 nucleotides: TGTGCCAGCAGCTTAGCGCGAGACAGGGGGCTAGGCTACACCTTC. Residues: CASSLARDRGLGYTF. The rearrangement links TRBV7-8 to TRBJ1-2, with TRBD1 identical over 10 bases. The germline gives CDR1 SGHVS, CDR2 FQNEAQ. The V segment lost 0 bases and the J segment 8 bases; nucleotides outside the gene matches: 6. This CDR3 spans 15 amino acids.

The chain employs TRBV12-3 or TRBV12-4 and TRBJ1-2; D unclear. V lost 4 bases, J lost 1 base, and 10 bases lay in between. This CDR3 is built from 14 residues. The CDR3 spells CASSSAQDNYGYTF. CDR3 in DNA: TGTGCCAGCAGTTCCGCCCAGGATAACTATGGCTACACCTTC.

The CDR3 reads CASSNLAGPTNEQFF. The CDR3 DNA reads as TGTGCCAGCAGTAATCTAGCGGGGCCTACCAATGAGCAGTTCTTC. The chain is built from TRBV2 and TRBJ2-1, with 9 bases matching TRBD2. V was pared by 5 bases and J by 6 bases, with 8 bases of the junction left unmatched. This CDR3 has 15 amino acids. CDR1 and CDR2 (germline): SNHLY, FYNNEI. Using reference TRBV2 and TRBJ2-1 for the parts outside the CDR3, the full variable domain is EPEVTQTPSHQVTQMGQEVILRCVPISNHLYFYWYRQILGQKVEFLVSFYNNEISEKSEIFDDQFSVERPDGSNFTLKIRSTKLEDSAMYFCASSNLAGPTNEQFFGPGTRLTVL.